This TCR beta chain was recorded in a study of cytomegalovirus exposure and HLA in healthy donors. Germline assignment: CDR1 SGHDT and CDR2 YYEEEE. After removal of 0 bases from V and 6 bases from J, the junction contained 7 bases not matched to a gene. The CDR3 is made up of 15 amino acids. Study findings and constraints: One variant, a missense change in DCLRE1C, was linked in a later analysis to TCR beta V- and J-gene trimming.

Remarks on this clone: As yet, its antigen is unknown.

Use of 60 Vbeta and 13 Jbeta primers characterized the PCR. Clones were sequenced by immunoSEQ multiplex PCR, and TCRdb holds only the in-frame ones, with some missing. This table holds 85,000 to 120,000 clones, under 80% found once. V gene TRBV5-6 combines with J gene TRBJ1-1; 8 nucleotides align to TRBD1. The sequencing sample was made of PBMCs. The clonotype comes from a woman aged 45-60 years in good health and CMV-seropositive. The CDR3 DNA follows: TGTGCCAGCAGCTTGGGACGACAGGGGAAGTCTGAAGCTTTCTTT. Translated: CASSLGRQGKSEAFF.